This T cell receptor (beta chain) was sequenced during a study of glioma-infiltrating T cells. General study points: Above-expected tissue-blood divergence occurred in all gliomas, most in low-grade ones. Very few CDR3 sequences were shared between tissue and blood.

V lost 8 bases, J lost 4 bases, and 5 bases lay in between. This CDR3 has 11 residues. In germline, CDR1 is SGHAT, CDR2 FQNNGV. Ten or more counts support this clonotype. The antigen is unknown. Amplification of TCR alpha and beta CDR3 regions from RNA used iRepertoire nested multiplex PCR. TCRdb re-called the multiplex PCR reads with MiXCR, one entry per CDR3 protein. The sample has some 100,000 distinct CDR3 sequences; around a quarter are singletons. The sequencing sample was made of glioma tissue, nonneoplastic brain tissue, or PBMCs (not recorded which). This sequence was found in a human donor with low-grade glioma or glioblastoma, undergoing nonglioma brain surgery, or in good health (not recorded which). This chain links TRBV11-2 with TRBJ1-4; D remains unclear. The CDR3 DNA reads as TGTGCCAGCGGAATTAATGAAAAACTGTTTTTT. Protein: CASGINEKLFF.